This record covers a single T cell receptor (beta chain). Germline-derived CDR1 and CDR2 are SGDLS and YYNGEE. CDR3 length: 16 amino acids. J gave up 1 base and V 4 bases, and 2 bases lay outside the gene matches. These data come from a study of blood T cell repertoires in COVID-19. TCRdb keeps only in-frame clones here, not all; method: immunoSEQ multiplex PCR. The sample has 250,000 or so clones; over 70% are singletons. The receptor's source is a woman of 80 years or more with acute or convalescent COVID-19. This chain connects TRBV9 to TRBJ2-2; 12 bases are a match to TRBD2. Sample: peripheral blood. The CDR3 DNA reads TGTGCCAGCAGCCGGGGACTAGCGGGGAACACCGGGGAGCTGTTTTTT. It specifies CASSRGLAGNTGELFF.